Shown below are 13 T cell receptor beta chains from a single sample sequenced in a study of OX40 agonist ivuxolimab in advanced cancers. Sequencing used immunoSEQ multiplex PCR; TCRdb keeps in-frame clones, though not all of them. The data contain 59,000 or so clones, roughly 82% of them singletons. Sequenced material: CD4+ or CD8+ T cells sorted from blood, taken in a trial of the OX40 agonist ivuxolimab. The receptors were sampled from an adult with an advanced solid tumor such as melanoma, head and neck, liver or kidney cancer.

This clone was recorded once. This chain's CDR3 is CASSGRGVTEAFF. The CDR3 region has the DNA TGTGCCAGCAGCGGGAGAGGGGTCACTGAAGCTTTCTTT. V gene TRBV4-2 combines with J gene TRBJ1-1, with D maybe TRBD1 (5 bases). Per the germline V gene, CDR1 is LGHNA and CDR2 is YNFKEQ. This CDR3 is built from 13 residues. With 5 bases removed from V and 4 bases from J, the gap between germline ends came to 11 bases.

The chain couples TRBV7-3 to TRBJ2-1; TRBD1 aligns across 8 bases. Germline CDR1 and CDR2: SGHTA and FQGTGA. CDR3 size: 13 residues. Trimming cost V 9 bases and J 10 bases; bases outside gene matches: 11. The CDR3 here is CARQSTGGYEQFF. CDR3 nucleotides: TGTGCCAGACAAAGTACAGGGGGATACGAGCAGTTCTTC.

The genes are TRBV30 and TRBJ1-4, with a weak D call TRBD1 (5 bases). Looked up from germline, CDR1 is GTSNPN and CDR2 is SVGIG (reference sequence). The length of the CDR3 is 14 residues. V gave up 3 bases and J gave up 0 bases, with 8 bases separating them. CDR3 region: CAWSAGSTNEKLFF. CDR3 bases: TGTGCCTGGAGCGCAGGGTCAACTAATGAAAAACTGTTTTTT.

The genes are TRBV7-3 and TRBJ2-1; 12 positions agree with TRBD2. Trimming at V came to 4 bases and at J to 2 bases, leaving 9 bases not matched to a gene. The CDR3 sequence is 18 residues long. The germline V gene encodes CDR1 SGHTA and CDR2 FQGTGA. This CDR3 reads CASSSGMGLAGPYNEQFF. For the CDR3, the DNA is TGTGCCAGCAGCTCAGGAATGGGACTAGCGGGCCCCTACAATGAGCAGTTCTTC.

The V gene is TRBV7-2, the J gene TRBJ2-1; 9 bases map to TRBD2. The CDR3 extends over 16 amino acids. Per germline, CDR1 SGHTA and CDR2 FQGNSA. V gave up 7 bases and J gave up 2 bases; unmatched junction bases: 9. As DNA, the CDR3 is TGTGCCAGCAAGCGAGCGGGGGGCGGGACCTACAATGAGCAGTTCTTC. Its protein is CASKRAGGGTYNEQFF.

This rearrangement joins TRBV7-8 to TRBJ1-5; D is undetermined. The CDR3 sequence is 15 residues long. Looked up from germline, CDR1 is SGHVS and CDR2 is FQNEAQ. V lost 2 bases to trimming and J lost 4 bases, with 12 bases between them. CDR3 nucleotides: TGTGCCAGCAGCTTAAGCATTGGAGCTAATCAGCCCCAGCATTTT. Protein product: CASSLSIGANQPQHF. Complete variable domain (other parts from reference TRBV7-8 and TRBJ1-5): GAGVSQSPRYKVAKRGQDVALRCDPISGHVSLFWYQQALGQGPEFLTYFQNEAQLDKSGLPSDRFFAERPEGSVSTLKIQRTQQEDSAVYLCASSLSIGANQPQHFGDGTRLSIL.

This clone was counted between two and nine times. The chain carries TRBV6-1 and TRBJ1-2; TRBD1 is a possible D gene (5 bases). The CDR3 runs to 13 residues. Germline-derived CDR1 and CDR2 are MNHNS and SASEGT. The ends were cut back, 11 bases at V and 5 bases at J, with 18 bases in the middle. The CDR3 DNA follows: TGTGCCGTCAGGGATCTTGCACGATATGGCTACACCTTC. This sequence encodes CAVRDLARYGYTF.

This chain uses TRBV9 with TRBJ2-2; possible D gene TRBD1, 5 bases. The CDR3 spans 16 residues. The V end lost 0 bases, the J end lost 1 base, and 10 bases lay between the germline ends. Looked up from germline, CDR1 is SGDLS and CDR2 is YYNGEE. CDR3 in amino acids: CASSVDVQGNTGELFF. The CDR3 DNA is TGTGCCAGCAGCGTAGATGTCCAGGGGAACACCGGGGAGCTGTTTTTT.

The V and J genes are TRBV7-9 and TRBJ1-6, with TRBD1 matching 7 bases. Germline loops: CDR1 SEHNR, CDR2 FQNEAQ (reference sequence). The junction had 9 bases not matched to a gene; V was cut back by 1 base and J by 12 bases. The CDR3 extends over 15 amino acids. The chain's CDR3 is CASSLGSRQGKPLHF. Here the CDR3 DNA reads TGTGCCAGCAGCTTAGGAAGTCGACAGGGTAAACCCCTCCACTTT.

This rearrangement joins TRBV7-9 to TRBJ2-3, with TRBD1 identical over 11 bases. The trim removed 0 bases at V and 3 bases at J, leaving 5 bases unmatched. The CDR3 length is 17 residues. Germline V gene sequence: CDR1 SEHNR, CDR2 FQNEAQ (reference sequence). The DNA of the CDR3 is TGTGCCAGCAGCTTAGCGGCCGGGACAGGGGGGACAGATACGCAGTATTTT. Amino acid sequence: CASSLAAGTGGTDTQYF.

The rearrangement links TRBV4-2 to TRBJ2-7; 7 nucleotides align to TRBD1. V trimming: 4 bases; J trimming: 2 bases; junction bases outside the gene matches: 5. The V gene's germline CDR1 is LGHNA and CDR2 YNFKEQ. CDR3 size: 14 residues. The CDR3 region is CASSPRQGTYEQYF. CDR3 in DNA: TGTGCCAGCAGCCCCCGACAGGGAACCTACGAGCAGTACTTC.

The rearrangement uses TRBV5-1 and TRBJ1-1; D is ambiguous. Between the trimmed V and J ends, which lost 2 bases and 0 bases, there was a span of 8 bases. Germline V gene sequence: CDR1 SGHRS, CDR2 YFSETQ. CDR3 length: 14 residues. The CDR3 DNA reads TGCGCCAGCAGCTTTGATGTTCTGAACACTGAAGCTTTCTTT. Its translation is CASSFDVLNTEAFF.

The V and J genes are TRBV9 and TRBJ2-5; 8 bases align to TRBD2. CDR3 length: 16 amino acids. V trimming: 3 bases; J trimming: 1 base; junction bases outside the gene matches: 8. The germline V gene has CDR1 SGDLS and CDR2 YYNGEE. The CDR3 region is CASSEGGGRFQETQYF. CDR3 DNA: TGTGCCAGCAGCGAGGGGGGCGGGAGGTTCCAAGAGACCCAGTACTTC.